This TCR beta chain appears in the sequencing data of a study of prognosis after radiotherapy for stage I lung cancer. Overall study findings and caveats: Among expanded TCR clones, tumor specificity was not determined.

The CDR3 is 15 amino acids. V was shortened by 9 bases and J by 2 bases, with 14 bases between the two germline ends. The germline CDR1 and CDR2 sequences are MNHNS and SASEGT. Ten or more counts support this clonotype. No antigen is known for it. Starting from genomic DNA, TCR beta CDR3 was amplified through two-round multiplex PCR. TRBV and TRBJ genes each had their own specific primers in first-round PCR. In TCRdb, the multiplex PCR reads were re-called with MiXCR into one record per CDR3 protein. The table has 45,000 to 70,000 distinct CDR3 sequences, about a quarter seen once; the top ten hold around 8.1%.

The source of this sequence is a donor at least 50 years old with non-small cell lung cancer. The chain uses TRBV6-1 and TRBJ1-6; D remains unclear. The material was PBMCs, obtained before or after stereotactic body radiation therapy (not recorded which). The CDR3 is CASSGVDPYNSPLHF. The DNA for the CDR3 is TGTGCCAGTAGCGGTGTTGACCCCTATAATTCACCCCTCCACTTT.